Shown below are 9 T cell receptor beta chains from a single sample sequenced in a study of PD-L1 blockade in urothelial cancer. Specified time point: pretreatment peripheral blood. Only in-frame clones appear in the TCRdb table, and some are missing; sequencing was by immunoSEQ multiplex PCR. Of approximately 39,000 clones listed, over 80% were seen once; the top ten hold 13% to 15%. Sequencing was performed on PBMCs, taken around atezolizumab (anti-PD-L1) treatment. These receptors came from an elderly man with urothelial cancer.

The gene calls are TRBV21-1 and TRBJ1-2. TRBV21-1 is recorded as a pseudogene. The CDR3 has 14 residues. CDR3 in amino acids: CASSKVSGYYGYTF. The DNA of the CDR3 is TGTGCCAGCAGCAAAGTGTCGGGGTACTATGGCTACACCTTC.

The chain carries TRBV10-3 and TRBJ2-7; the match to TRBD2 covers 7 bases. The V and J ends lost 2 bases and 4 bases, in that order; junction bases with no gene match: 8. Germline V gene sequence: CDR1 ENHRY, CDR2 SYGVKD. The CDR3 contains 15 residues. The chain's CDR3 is CAISEMGGPRYEQYF. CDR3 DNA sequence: TGTGCCATCAGTGAGATGGGAGGGCCTAGGTACGAGCAGTACTTC.

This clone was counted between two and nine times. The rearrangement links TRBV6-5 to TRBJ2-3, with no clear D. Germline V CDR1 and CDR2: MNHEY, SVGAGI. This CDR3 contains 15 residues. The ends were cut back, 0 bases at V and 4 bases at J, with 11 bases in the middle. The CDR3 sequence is CASSYSRDAADTQYF. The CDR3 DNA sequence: TGTGCCAGCAGTTACTCGAGAGATGCCGCAGATACGCAGTATTTT.

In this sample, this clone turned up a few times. The CDR3, as DNA: TGTGCCAGCTCAGGGACAGGGGATAGCAATCAGCCCCAGCATTTT. This encodes CASSGTGDSNQPQHF. This chain uses TRBV18 with TRBJ1-5, with 10 bases matching TRBD1. Germline CDR1 reads KGHSH; CDR2 reads LQKENI. With V trimmed by 5 bases and J by 0 bases, 1 base remained unmatched. The CDR3 is 15 amino acids.

The CDR3 sequence: CASSRQGLSNEKLFF. The CDR3 coding sequence is TGTGCCAGCAGTAGACAGGGACTGTCTAATGAAAAACTGTTTTTT. The chain links TRBV2 to TRBJ1-4, with TRBD1 identical over 7 bases. The CDR3 has 15 amino acids. With 5 bases clipped from V and 3 bases from J, the junction kept 6 bases outside the gene matches. Germline V gene data show CDR1 as SNHLY and CDR2 as FYNNEI.

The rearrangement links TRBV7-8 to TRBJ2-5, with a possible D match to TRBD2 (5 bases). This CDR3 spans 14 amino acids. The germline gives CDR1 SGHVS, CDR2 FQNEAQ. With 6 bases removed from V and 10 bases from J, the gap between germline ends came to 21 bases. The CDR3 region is CASSRGRASEDQYF. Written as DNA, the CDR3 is TGTGCCAGCAGTCGAGGGCGAGCCTCAGAGGACCAGTACTTC. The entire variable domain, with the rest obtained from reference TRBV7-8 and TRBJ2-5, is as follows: GAGVSQSPRYKVAKRGQDVALRCDPISGHVSLFWYQQALGQGPEFLTYFQNEAQLDKSGLPSDRFFAERPEGSVSTLKIQRTQQEDSAVYLCASSRGRASEDQYFGPGTRLLVL.

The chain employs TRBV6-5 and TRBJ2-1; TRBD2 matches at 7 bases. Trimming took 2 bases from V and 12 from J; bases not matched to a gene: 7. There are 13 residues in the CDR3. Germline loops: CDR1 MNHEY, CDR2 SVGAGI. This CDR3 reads CASSYESGGGQFF. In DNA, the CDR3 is TGTGCCAGCAGTTACGAGTCTGGGGGGGGGCAGTTCTTC.

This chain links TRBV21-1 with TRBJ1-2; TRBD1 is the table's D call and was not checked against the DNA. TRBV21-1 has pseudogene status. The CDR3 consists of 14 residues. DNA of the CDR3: TGTGCCAGCACCTTTCAAGGGGGCGACTATGGCTACACCTTC. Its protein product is CASTFQGGDYGYTF.

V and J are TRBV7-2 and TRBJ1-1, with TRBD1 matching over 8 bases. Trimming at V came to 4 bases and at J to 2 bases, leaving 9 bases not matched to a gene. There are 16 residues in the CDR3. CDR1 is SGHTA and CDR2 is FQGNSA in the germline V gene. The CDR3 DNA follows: TGTGCCAGCAGCTCAGTTGCCGGGACAGGAAACACTGAAGCTTTCTTT. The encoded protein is CASSSVAGTGNTEAFF.